A selection of T cell receptor beta chains follows, all from one sample in a study of blood T cell repertoires in COVID-19. TCRdb's copy holds only in-frame clones and misses some; the assay was immunoSEQ multiplex PCR. Among over 250,000 clones listed, more than 75% were seen once. Sample: PBMCs or T cells enriched from blood (not recorded which). These receptor sequences come from a woman younger than 30 who had recovered from COVID-19. The CDR3 runs from the conserved cysteine through the conserved F or W. A D gene is named only where the DNA matches it firmly. Where a row states a size, it is once, few, many or the class of an expanded clone; other rows omit it.

NA	NA	TRBV11-3	TRBJ2-2	CASTTRLGAGTGELFF	TGTGCCAGCACCACCCGACTAGGAGCTGGCACCGGGGAGCTGTTTTTT
NA	NA	TRBV5-8	TRBJ1-1	CASSLDRAEREAFF	TGTGCCAGCAGCTTGGACAGGGCAGAAAGGGAAGCTTTCTTT
NA	NA	TRBV7-2	TRBJ1-2	CASSLEGRVGGYTF	TGTGCCAGCAGCTTAGAAGGCAGGGTGGGTGGCTACACCTTC
NA	NA	TRBV5-1	TRBJ1-3	CASSLMGQGDGNTIYF	TGCGCCAGCAGCTTGATGGGGCAGGGTGATGGAAACACCATATATTTT
NA	once	TRBV18	TRBJ2-3	CASSPEQIPSTDTQYF	TGTGCCAGCTCACCTGAACAGATCCCTAGCACAGATACGCAGTATTTT
NA	NA	TRBV4-3	TRBJ2-6	CASSQVGGFGANVLTF	TGCGCCAGCAGCCAAGTTGGGGGCTTTGGGGCCAACGTCCTGACTTTC
NA	NA	TRBV6-5	TRBJ1-4	CASSLTATNEKLFF	TGTGCCAGCAGTCTGACAGCAACTAATGAAAAACTGTTTTTT
NA	NA	TRBV10-2	TRBJ1-1	CASRDRGNTEAFF	TGCGCCAGCAGGGACAGAGGGAACACTGAAGCTTTCTTT
TRBD1	NA	TRBV19	TRBJ1-2	CASSGTGASRGYTF	TGTGCCAGTAGTGGGACAGGGGCCTCTCGTGGCTACACCTTC
NA	NA	TRBV28	TRBJ1-5	CASSLSTLNQPQHF	TGTGCCAGCAGTTTATCAACCCTAAATCAGCCCCAGCATTTT
TRBD1	NA	TRBV15	TRBJ2-3	CATSRHTGTDITDTQYF	TGTGCCACCAGCAGACATACCGGGACAGATATCACAGATACGCAGTATTTT
TRBD1	NA	TRBV9	TRBJ2-7	CASSVSGQGPYEQYF	TGTGCCAGCAGCGTTAGTGGACAGGGCCCCTACGAGCAGTACTTC
NA	once	TRBV6-2/TRBV6-3	TRBJ2-7	CASSFAGQLYEQYF	TGTGCCAGCAGTTTCGCCGGACAGCTCTACGAGCAGTACTTC
NA	NA	TRBV9	TRBJ2-7	CASSVGAGGAYEQYF	TGTGCCAGCAGCGTAGGGGCGGGTGGCGCCTACGAGCAGTACTTC
NA	NA	TRBV5-1	TRBJ1-1	CASSHGGQGFGVTEAFF	TGCGCCAGCAGCCACGGGGGGCAGGGATTCGGAGTGACTGAAGCTTTCTTT
TRBD1	few	TRBV4-1	TRBJ1-5	CASSQDAGGIGNQPQHF	TGCGCCAGCAGCCAAGATGCAGGGGGCATAGGCAATCAGCCCCAGCATTTT
TRBD1	NA	TRBV27	TRBJ1-5	CASSWGAGGTGGHQPQHF	TGTGCCAGCAGTTGGGGGGCCGGCGGGACAGGGGGCCATCAGCCCCAGCATTTT
TRBD1	NA	TRBV5-6	TRBJ1-6	CASSFGDREILESPLHF	TGTGCCAGCAGCTTTGGAGACAGGGAGATTTTGGAATCACCCCTCCACTTT